The clone carrying this TCR beta chain was detected ten times or more. Its antigen is undetermined. TCRdb passed the multiplex PCR reads through MiXCR, listing each CDR3 protein once. The sample gives more than 100,000 distinct CDR3 sequences, 20% to 25% of which show up once; 2.5% to 3% is in the top ten. The lymph nodes were axillary draining lymph nodes from breast cancer patients. CDR1 is LNHDA, CDR2 SQIVND, per germline (reference sequence). V lost 5 bases and J lost 2, with 5 bases in between. The CDR3 length is 12 residues. The entry originates in a study of breast tumors, draining lymph nodes, adjacent tissues. Study-wide points: Findings are consistent with lymph node origin and intratumoral expansion of most tumor T cells. Tumor TCR diversity was below lymph nodes but above nontumor tissue.

The receptor was isolated from a female donor with breast cancer. Some clones in this sample may be carry-over from other donors' samples. Sequencing was done on a sample of axillary lymph node tissue. This chain uses TRBV19 with TRBJ2-3; no reliable D call. The CDR3 loop is CASSQYTDTQYF. CDR3 nucleotide sequence: TGTGCCAGTAGTCAGTACACAGATACGCAGTATTTT.